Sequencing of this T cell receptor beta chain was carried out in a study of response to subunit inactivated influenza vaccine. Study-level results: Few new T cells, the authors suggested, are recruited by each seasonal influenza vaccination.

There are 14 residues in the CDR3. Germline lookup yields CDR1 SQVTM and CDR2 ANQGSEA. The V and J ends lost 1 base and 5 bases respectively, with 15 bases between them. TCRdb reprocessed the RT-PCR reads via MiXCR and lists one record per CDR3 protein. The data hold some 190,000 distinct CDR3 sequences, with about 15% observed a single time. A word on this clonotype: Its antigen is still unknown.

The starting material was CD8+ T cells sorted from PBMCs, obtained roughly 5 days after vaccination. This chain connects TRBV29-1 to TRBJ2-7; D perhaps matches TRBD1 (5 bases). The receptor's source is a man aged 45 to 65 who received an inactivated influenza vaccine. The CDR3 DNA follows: TGCAGCGTTGAAGTCGGTGTTTGGGGCAACGAGCAGTACTTC. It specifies CSVEVGVWGNEQYF.